A single TCR beta chain is shown here with its context. Authors' methods: The authors estimated nucleated cell counts from reference gene primer amplification. Sequencing was performed with immunoSEQ multiplex PCR; in TCRdb, only in-frame clones are kept and a portion is missing. V and J calls and clone size follow that table, whereas D and trimming were derived from the DNA. Seen here are about 250,000 clones, around 90% observed once, and the top ten hold around 3%. The data were obtained in a study of blood T cell repertoires in COVID-19. Study at large: COVID-19 samples from acute and convalescent phases originated in the United States, Italy and Spain. T cells, B-cell-depleted T cells, or PBMCs supplied cDNA or gDNA.

The sequence was collected from a man younger than 30 with active or convalescent COVID-19. Source material: peripheral blood.

The CDR3 loop reads CASSSLTGLGYEQYF. In DNA, the CDR3 is TGTGCCAGCAGTTCCCTGACAGGTCTTGGCTACGAGCAGTACTTC. This chain uses TRBV28 with TRBJ2-7; a weak D match, TRBD1 (6 bases). CDR1 is MDHEN, CDR2 SYDVKM, per germline. This CDR3 has 15 residues. V dropped 4 bases and J dropped 3 bases, with 16 bases sitting between them.